This TCR beta chain was obtained from a study of blood T cell repertoires in COVID-19. Assay used: immunoSEQ multiplex PCR; TCRdb lists only in-frame clones, some missing. The sample carries more than 350,000 clones, about 88% recorded once. The CDR3 has 19 amino acids. Per germline, CDR1 MNHEY and CDR2 SMNVEV (reference sequence). V shed 5 bases, J shed 0 bases, and the junction held 11 bases outside the gene matches. This sequence originates from a woman between 18 and 29 years old who had been exposed to COVID-19. The sample taken for sequencing was PBMCs or T cells enriched from blood (not recorded which). This chain joins TRBV27 and TRBJ2-6; 9 nucleotides agree with TRBD1. CDR3 in amino acids: CASSPRTGDLLSGANVLTF. CDR3 in DNA: TGTGCCAGCAGTCCCCGGACAGGGGACCTCCTCTCTGGGGCCAACGTCCTGACTTTC.